The T cell receptor (beta chain) described here comes from a study of brain T cells in children with intractable seizures. As concerns this clone: What it recognizes is unknown.

V trimming: 6 bases; J trimming: 2 bases; junction bases outside the gene matches: 10. Germline-derived CDR1 and CDR2 are SNHLY and FYNNEI. The CDR3 runs to 15 residues. General study results and limits: Pre- and post-surgery blood differed in depth, so pre-surgery absences may be undersampling. Only CDR3 sequence similarity suggested viral specificity, without known HCMV serostatus.

Using immunoSEQ multiplex PCR, the repertoire was profiled, and TCRdb retains in-frame clones only, with some absent. The data contain about 76,000 clones, about 92% of them singletons. V gene TRBV2 combines with J gene TRBJ2-7; 7 nucleotides match TRBD1. The sequence derives from a boy under two years old with tuberous sclerosis and intractable seizures. This specimen was peripheral blood, taken at surgery. CDR3 DNA: TGTGCCAGCAGCGCTAACGCAGGGGGTACCTACGAGCAGTACTTC. Amino acid sequence: CASSANAGGTYEQYF.